The 18 T cell receptor beta chains reported below all come from one sample, sequenced in a study of T cell changes during pregnancy in multiple sclerosis. Method: immunoSEQ multiplex PCR; TCRdb's copy keeps in-frame clones and lacks some. The table includes under 90,000 clones, nearly 95% detected once. The source was peripheral blood, collected in the second trimester of pregnancy. The source is a female donor in good health, enrolled as a control in a pregnancy study.

The rearrangement joins TRBV7-9 to TRBJ2-1; the match to TRBD2 covers 7 bases. CDR1 and CDR2 (germline): SEHNR, FQNEAQ (reference sequence). The CDR3 consists of 15 residues. J was trimmed by 4 bases and V by 0 bases; bases with no gene match: 3. The CDR3 DNA follows: TGTGCCAGCAGCTTAGCGGGAGGGATGTACAATGAGCAGTTCTTC. Its protein product is CASSLAGGMYNEQFF.

The gene calls are TRBV5-4 and TRBJ1-1, with 7 bases that match TRBD1. Germline CDR1 is SGHNT and CDR2 is YYREEE (reference sequence). The CDR3 covers 16 residues. The J segment lost 7 bases and the V segment lost 4 bases, leaving 16 bases of the junction unmatched. CDR3 protein: CASSRVGRGNHGEAFF. The CDR3 DNA sequence: TGTGCCAGCAGCCGGGTGGGCAGGGGGAATCATGGTGAAGCTTTCTTT.

With respect to this clone: At the DNA level, this CDR3 is encoded by other sequences in the same sample as well. V and J are TRBV5-6 and TRBJ2-7; D gene unclear. The length of the CDR3 is 12 residues. The V end lost 0 bases, the J end lost 4 bases, and 5 bases lay between the germline ends. Germline V gene lookup returns CDR1 SGHDT and CDR2 YYEEEE. CDR3 DNA: TGTGCCAGCAGCTTGGATATATACGAGCAGTACTTC. Residues: CASSLDIYEQYF.

The J gene is TRBJ1-2, the V gene TRBV5-1; TRBD1 matches at 10 bases. V trimming: 4 bases; J trimming: 2 bases; junction bases outside the gene matches: 2. This CDR3 region has 14 residues. Germline lookup yields CDR1 SGHRS and CDR2 YFSETQ. Here the CDR3 reads CASSVGQGNYGYTF. Here the CDR3 DNA reads TGCGCCAGCAGCGTGGGACAGGGGAACTATGGCTACACCTTC.

As regards this clone: An end of the junction does not agree with germline; a read error may underlie this. The chain uses TRBV27 and TRBJ2-7; 9 bases match TRBD2. This CDR3 region has 15 residues. Germline V gene sequence: CDR1 MNHEY, CDR2 SMNVEV (reference sequence). CDR3: CASSVSAGGLGEQYF. Here the CDR3 DNA reads TGTGCCAGCAGTGTATCGGCGGGGGGGCTTGGCGAGCAGTACTTC.

The rearrangement joins TRBV11-2 to TRBJ1-5; the D is unclear. Per germline, CDR1 SGHAT and CDR2 FQNNGV. This CDR3 has 13 amino acids. The ends were cut back, 0 bases at V and 5 bases at J, with 5 bases in the middle. The CDR3 coding sequence is TGTGCCAGCAGCTTAGAAGCTGATCAGCCCCAGCATTTT. Translated: CASSLEADQPQHF. Together with reference TRBV11-2 and TRBJ1-5, the CDR3 gives the full variable domain: EAGVAQSPRYKIIEKRQSVAFWCNPISGHATLYWYQQILGQGPKLLIQFQNNGVVDDSQLPKDRFSAERLKGVDSTLKIQPAKLEDSAVYLCASSLEADQPQHFGDGTRLSIL.

This rearrangement joins TRBV19 to TRBJ2-1; TRBD2 is a possible D gene (7 bases). Trimming removed 3 bases at V and 4 bases at J, with 13 bases between. Per germline, CDR1 LNHDA and CDR2 SQIVND (reference sequence). This CDR3 comprises 15 residues. This chain's CDR3 is CASSIGGGGYNEQFF. CDR3 bases: TGTGCCAGTAGTATCGGGGGAGGGGGATACAATGAGCAGTTCTTC.

The CDR3 DNA sequence: TGTGCCAGCCAGAATGAGGGAAGGAACACTGAAGCTTTCTTT. This sequence encodes CASQNEGRNTEAFF. The rearrangement links TRBV28 to TRBJ1-1; D is undetermined. Germline-derived CDR1 and CDR2 are MDHEN and SYDVKM. V was cut by 8 bases and J by 1 base, with 14 bases left in between. This CDR3 is built from 14 residues.

The chain uses TRBV11-2 and TRBJ1-1, with D possibly being TRBD1 (6 bases). The germline CDR1 and CDR2 sequences are SGHAT and FQNNGV. The CDR3 sequence is 15 residues long. V was pared by 4 bases and J by 3 bases, with 15 bases between. The CDR3 DNA follows: TGTGCCAGCAGCTCGAACAGGGTAAAGGACACTGAAGCTTTCTTT. Translating gives CASSSNRVKDTEAFF.

This clone was recorded a few times. The J gene is TRBJ2-7, the V gene TRBV5-8; D gene uncertain. CDR3 length equals 11 residues. Trimming left V 1 base short and J 6 bases short, with 5 bases between. Per germline, CDR1 SGHTS and CDR2 YDEGEE. CDR3 in amino acids: CASSLKSEQYF. CDR3 sequence (DNA): TGTGCCAGCAGCTTGAAGAGCGAGCAGTACTTC.

The V and J genes are TRBV5-6 and TRBJ1-2, with 12 bases aligning to TRBD1. The V and J ends lost 4 bases and 7 bases, in that order; junction bases with no gene match: 8. Germline CDR1 and CDR2: SGHDT and YYEEEE. This CDR3 comprises 15 residues. CDR3 protein: CASSLPGTGGRGYTF. The CDR3 nucleotides are TGTGCCAGCAGCCTTCCCGGGACAGGGGGCCGTGGCTACACCTTC.

The chain recombines TRBV2 with TRBJ2-2; D might be TRBD2 (5 bases). V was clipped by 3 bases and J by 8 bases, with 13 bases between them. Germline CDR1 reads SNHLY; CDR2 reads FYNNEI. CDR3 length equals 14 residues. CDR3 coding DNA: TGTGCCAGCAGTGACGGTCTAGCAACTGGGGAGCTGTTTTTT. Its protein is CASSDGLATGELFF.

This chain joins TRBV2 and TRBJ2-7; 8 bases map to TRBD1. This CDR3 is 14 amino acids long. After removal of 6 bases from V and 4 bases from J, the junction contained 8 bases not matched to a gene. Germline CDR1 SNHLY, CDR2 FYNNEI. The CDR3 region is CASSQRQGMYEQYF. The CDR3 bases are TGTGCCAGCAGCCAGCGACAGGGGATGTACGAGCAGTACTTC. Based on the CDR3 plus reference TRBV2 and TRBJ2-7, the full variable domain is EPEVTQTPSHQVTQMGQEVILRCVPISNHLYFYWYRQILGQKVEFLVSFYNNEISEKSEIFDDQFSVERPDGSNFTLKIRSTKLEDSAMYFCASSQRQGMYEQYFGPGTRLTVT.

The chain combines TRBV5-1 with TRBJ1-1, with D possibly being TRBD1 (6 bases). The CDR3 runs 14 residues. The V end lost 5 bases, the J end lost 0 bases, and 11 bases lay between the germline ends. The germline V gene has CDR1 SGHRS and CDR2 YFSETQ. The CDR3 sequence: CASRSGTLNTEAFF. As DNA, the CDR3 is TGCGCCAGCAGATCGGGGACACTGAACACTGAAGCTTTCTTT.

The genes are TRBV5-1 and TRBJ2-7, with D possibly being TRBD2 (7 bases). This CDR3 region has 15 residues. Trimming removed 5 bases at V and 0 bases at J, with 15 bases between. CDR1 is SGHRS, CDR2 YFSETQ, per germline. CDR3 DNA: TGCGCCAGCAGGGGAGGGGGAAGTAGCTCCTACGAGCAGTACTTC. It translates to CASRGGGSSSYEQYF. Filled out from reference TRBV5-1 and TRBJ2-7, the complete variable domain reads KAGVTQTPRYLIKTRGQQVTLSCSPISGHRSVSWYQQTPGQGLQFLFEYFSETQRNKGNFPGRFSGRQFSNSRSEMNVSTLELGDSALYLCASRGGGSSSYEQYFGPGTRLTVT.

The genes are TRBV25-1 and TRBJ1-5; 12 positions agree with TRBD1. The CDR3 loop spans 16 amino acids. CDR1 and CDR2 from the germline V gene are MGHDK and SYGVNS. V shed 4 bases, J shed 1 base, and the junction held 2 bases outside the gene matches. CDR3 sequence (DNA): TGTGCCAGCAGTGGGGACAGGGGGCAGAGCAATCAGCCCCAGCATTTT. Translation gives CASSGDRGQSNQPQHF.

V gene TRBV5-4 combines with J gene TRBJ2-6; D call uncertain. The V end lost 0 bases, the J end lost 1 base, and 8 bases lay between the germline ends. The germline V gene has CDR1 SGHNT and CDR2 YYREEE (reference sequence). The CDR3 totals 16 residues. The CDR3 DNA follows: TGTGCCAGCAGCTTGGTGGCGGCATCTGGGGCCAACGTCCTGACTTTC. Translation gives CASSLVAASGANVLTF.

V usage is TRBV23-1 and J usage is TRBJ2-1, with D possibly TRBD2 on 10 matching bases. TRBV23-1 is assigned to the ORF class and has an uncertain function. Trimming removed 3 bases from V and 5 bases from J, with 41 bases in between. CDR3 size: 24 residues. The CDR3 DNA is TGCGCCAGCAGTCATCGGTATAGGACAGGGGAACTCTTTGATACTAGCGGGGAGAACAATGAGCAGTTCTTC. It translates to CASSHRYRTGELFDTSGENNEQFF.